The T cell receptor beta chain described here comes from a study of shared clonotypes between healthy human individuals. Produced via immunoSEQ multiplex PCR; TCRdb's table is partial and in-frame only. The sample has roughly 770,000 clones, approximately 97% seen once. CD8 cells classed as naive were CD45RO-negative and positively selected for CCR7, excluding terminally differentiated effector memory CD45RA+ cells. With 0 bases clipped from V and 2 bases from J, the junction kept 10 bases outside the gene matches. CDR1 SGHRS and CDR2 YFSETQ come from the germline V gene. This CDR3 is 20 amino acids long.

Input material: naive CD8+ T cells sorted from blood. The TCR originated in a man younger than 40 in good health. The gene calls are TRBV5-1 and TRBJ2-3, with TRBD2 identical over 15 bases. The CDR3 region is CASSLVLGLAGGEDTDTQYF. The CDR3 nucleotides read TGCGCCAGCAGCTTGGTCCTGGGACTAGCGGGAGGAGAGGACACAGATACGCAGTATTTT.